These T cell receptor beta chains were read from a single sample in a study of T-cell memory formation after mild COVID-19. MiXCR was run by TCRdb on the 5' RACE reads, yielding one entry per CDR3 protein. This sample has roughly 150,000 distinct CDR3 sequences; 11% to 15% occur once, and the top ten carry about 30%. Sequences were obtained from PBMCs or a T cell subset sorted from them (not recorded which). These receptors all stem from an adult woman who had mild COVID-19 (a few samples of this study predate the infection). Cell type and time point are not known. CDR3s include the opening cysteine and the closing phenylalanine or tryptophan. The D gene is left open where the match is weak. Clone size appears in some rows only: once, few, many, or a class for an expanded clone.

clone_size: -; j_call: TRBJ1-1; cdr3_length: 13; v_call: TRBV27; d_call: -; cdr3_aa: CATGWAPNTEAFF; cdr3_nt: TGTGCCACTGGGTGGGCGCCGAACACTGAAGCTTTCTTT
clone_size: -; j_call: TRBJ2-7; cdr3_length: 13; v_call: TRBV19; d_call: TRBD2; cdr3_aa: CASSITSGSEQYF; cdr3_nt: TGTGCCAGTAGTATAACTAGCGGGAGCGAGCAGTACTTC
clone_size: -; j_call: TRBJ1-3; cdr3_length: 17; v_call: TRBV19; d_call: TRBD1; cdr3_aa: CASSIYTGGSSGNTIYF; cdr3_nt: TGTGCCAGTAGTATCTACACAGGGGGAAGCTCTGGAAACACCATATATTTT
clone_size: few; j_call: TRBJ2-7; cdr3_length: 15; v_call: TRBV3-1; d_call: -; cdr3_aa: CASSQEMGLDYEQYF; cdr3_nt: TGTGCCAGCAGCCAAGAAATGGGTTTAGACTACGAGCAGTACTTC
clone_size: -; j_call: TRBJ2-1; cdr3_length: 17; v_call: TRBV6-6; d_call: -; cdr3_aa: CASSYQNSLGWDNEQFF; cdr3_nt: TGTGCCAGCAGTTACCAGAATAGCCTTGGGTGGGACAATGAGCAGTTCTTC
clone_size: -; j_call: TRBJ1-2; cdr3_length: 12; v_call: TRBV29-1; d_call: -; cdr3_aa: CSVVGLHYGYTF; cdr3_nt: TGCAGCGTTGTGGGACTTCACTATGGCTACACCTTC
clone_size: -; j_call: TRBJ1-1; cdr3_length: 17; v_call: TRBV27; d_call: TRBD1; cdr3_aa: CASSATGGSLLVTEAFF; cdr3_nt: TGTGCCAGCAGTGCGACAGGGGGTTCGCTATTGGTCACTGAAGCTTTCTTT
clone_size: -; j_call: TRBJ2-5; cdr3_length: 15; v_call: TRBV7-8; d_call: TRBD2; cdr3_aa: CASRGTSGAQETQYF; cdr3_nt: TGTGCCAGCAGGGGGACTAGCGGGGCCCAAGAGACCCAGTACTTC
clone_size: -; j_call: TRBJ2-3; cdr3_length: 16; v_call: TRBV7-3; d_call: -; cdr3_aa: CASSLDSSGTTDTQYF; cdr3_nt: TGTGCCAGCAGCTTAGATAGTAGCGGAACCACAGATACGCAGTATTTT
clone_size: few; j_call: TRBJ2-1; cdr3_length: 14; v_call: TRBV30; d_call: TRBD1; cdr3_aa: CAWLGGQGGNEQFF; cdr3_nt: TGTGCCTGGTTGGGAGGACAGGGGGGGAATGAGCAGTTCTTC
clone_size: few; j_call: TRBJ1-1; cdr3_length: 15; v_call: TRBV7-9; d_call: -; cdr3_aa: CASSPWQGSRTEAFF; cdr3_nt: TGTGCCAGCAGCCCCTGGCAGGGAAGTCGCACTGAAGCTTTCTTT
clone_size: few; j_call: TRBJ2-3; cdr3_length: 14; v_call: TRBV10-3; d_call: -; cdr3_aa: CAISEPADTDTQYF; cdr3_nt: TGTGCCATCAGTGAACCCGCAGACACAGATACGCAGTATTTT
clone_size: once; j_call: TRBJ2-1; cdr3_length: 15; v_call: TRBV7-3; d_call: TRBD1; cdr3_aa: CASSLLTGTYNEQFF; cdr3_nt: TGTGCCAGCAGCTTATTGACAGGGACCTACAATGAGCAGTTCTTC
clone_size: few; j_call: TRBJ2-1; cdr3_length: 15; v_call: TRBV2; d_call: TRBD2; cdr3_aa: CASRVASGGVYEQFF; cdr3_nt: TGTGCCAGCAGAGTTGCTAGCGGGGGGGTCTATGAGCAGTTCTTC
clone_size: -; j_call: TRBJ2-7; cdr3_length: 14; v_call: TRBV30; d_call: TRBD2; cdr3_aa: CAWSIWSGVGEQYF; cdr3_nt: TGTGCCTGGAGCATCTGGAGCGGGGTTGGCGAGCAGTACTTC
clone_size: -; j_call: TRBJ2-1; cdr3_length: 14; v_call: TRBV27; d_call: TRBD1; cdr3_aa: CASSSVTGLNEQFF; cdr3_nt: TGTGCCAGCAGTTCGGTGACAGGGCTCAATGAGCAGTTCTTC
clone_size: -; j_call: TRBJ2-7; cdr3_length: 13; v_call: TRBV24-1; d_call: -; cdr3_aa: CATSEGQIHEQYF; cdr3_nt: TGTGCCACCAGTGAGGGTCAGATCCACGAGCAGTACTTC
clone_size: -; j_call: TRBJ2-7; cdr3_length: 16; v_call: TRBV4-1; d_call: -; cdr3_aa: CASSQQQGLSSYEQYF; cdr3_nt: TGCGCCAGCAGCCAACAACAGGGCCTAAGCTCCTACGAGCAGTACTTC
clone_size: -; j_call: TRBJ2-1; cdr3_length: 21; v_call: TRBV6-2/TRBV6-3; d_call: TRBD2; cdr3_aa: CASSYSGGGLAGIGTYNEQFF; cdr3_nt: TGTGCCAGCAGTTACTCAGGAGGAGGACTAGCGGGAATAGGCACCTACAATGAGCAGTTCTTC
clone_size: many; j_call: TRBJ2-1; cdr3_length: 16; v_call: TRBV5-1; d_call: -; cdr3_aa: CASSLTGYTSYNEQFF; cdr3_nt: TGCGCCAGCAGCTTGACAGGATATACTTCCTACAATGAGCAGTTCTTC
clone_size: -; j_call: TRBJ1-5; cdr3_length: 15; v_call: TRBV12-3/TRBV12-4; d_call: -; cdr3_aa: CASSFGRGMDQPQHF; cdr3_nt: TGTGCCAGCAGTTTTGGCAGGGGAATGGATCAGCCCCAGCATTTT
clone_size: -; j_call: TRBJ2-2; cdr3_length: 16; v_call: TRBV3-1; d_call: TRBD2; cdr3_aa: CASSLRLATYTGELFF; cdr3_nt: TGTGCCAGCAGCCTAAGACTAGCGACATACACCGGGGAGCTGTTTTTT
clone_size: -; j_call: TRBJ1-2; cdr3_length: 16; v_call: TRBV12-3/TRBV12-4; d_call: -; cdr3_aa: CASRYPSDSTNYGYTF; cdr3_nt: TGTGCCAGCAGGTATCCCTCCGACAGTACCAACTATGGCTACACCTTC
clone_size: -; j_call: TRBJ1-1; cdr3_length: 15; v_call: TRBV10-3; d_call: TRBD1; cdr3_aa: CAISEYDRGDTEAFF; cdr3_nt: TGTGCCATCAGTGAGTACGACAGGGGGGACACTGAAGCTTTCTTT
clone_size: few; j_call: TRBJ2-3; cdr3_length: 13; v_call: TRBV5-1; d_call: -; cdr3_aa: CASSLGSSDTQYF; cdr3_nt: TGCGCCAGCAGCTTGGGATCCTCAGATACGCAGTATTTT
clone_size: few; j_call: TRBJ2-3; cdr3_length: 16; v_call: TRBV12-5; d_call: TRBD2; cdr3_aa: CASGLGLAGLTDTQYF; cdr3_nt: TGTGCTAGTGGTTTGGGTCTAGCGGGGCTCACAGATACGCAGTATTTT
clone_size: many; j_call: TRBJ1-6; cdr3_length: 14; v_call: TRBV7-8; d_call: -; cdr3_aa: CASSFRQFNSPLHF; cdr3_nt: TGTGCCAGCAGCTTCAGACAGTTTAATTCACCCCTCCACTTT
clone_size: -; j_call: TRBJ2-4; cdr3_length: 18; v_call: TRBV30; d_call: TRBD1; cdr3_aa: CAWSGVTSGQGAKNIQYF; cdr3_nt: TGTGCCTGGAGCGGTGTAACCTCAGGACAGGGGGCCAAAAACATTCAGTACTTC
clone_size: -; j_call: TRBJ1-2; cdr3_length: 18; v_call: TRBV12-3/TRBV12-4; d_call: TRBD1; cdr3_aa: CASSLVLNGQGYLKGYTF; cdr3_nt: TGTGCCAGCAGTTTAGTCCTAAACGGACAGGGGTACCTGAAGGGCTACACCTTC